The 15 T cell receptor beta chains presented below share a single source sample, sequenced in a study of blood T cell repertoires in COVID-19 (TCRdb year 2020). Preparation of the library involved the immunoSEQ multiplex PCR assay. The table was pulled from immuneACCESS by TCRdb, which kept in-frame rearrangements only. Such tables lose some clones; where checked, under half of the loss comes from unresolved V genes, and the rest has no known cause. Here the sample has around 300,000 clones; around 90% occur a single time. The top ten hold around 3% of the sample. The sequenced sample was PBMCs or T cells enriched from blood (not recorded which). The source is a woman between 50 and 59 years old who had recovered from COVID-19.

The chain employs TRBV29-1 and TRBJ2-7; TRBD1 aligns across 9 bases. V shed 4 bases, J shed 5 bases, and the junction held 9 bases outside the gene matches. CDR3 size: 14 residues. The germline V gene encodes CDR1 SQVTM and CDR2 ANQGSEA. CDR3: CSVATQGAVNEQYF. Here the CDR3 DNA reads TGCAGCGTTGCGACACAGGGGGCTGTTAACGAGCAGTACTTC.

The CDR3 is CASRVNRAGYEKLFF. The CDR3 DNA reads TGTGCCAGCAGAGTAAACAGGGCAGGATACGAAAAACTGTTTTTT. The genes are TRBV9 and TRBJ1-4, with D possibly matching TRBD1 (6 bases). V shed 5 bases and J shed 8 bases, with 19 bases lying between them. The CDR3 spans 15 residues. CDR1 is SGDLS, CDR2 YYNGEE, per germline.

The CDR3 loop is CASSMRPLPGQPQHF. For the CDR3, the DNA is TGTGCCAGTAGTATGCGGCCTCTCCCGGGACAGCCCCAGCATTTT. The rearrangement uses TRBV19 and TRBJ1-5; unclear D gene. The CDR3 extends over 15 amino acids. CDR1 is LNHDA, CDR2 SQIVND, per germline (reference sequence). V lost 3 bases and J lost 7, with 16 bases in between.

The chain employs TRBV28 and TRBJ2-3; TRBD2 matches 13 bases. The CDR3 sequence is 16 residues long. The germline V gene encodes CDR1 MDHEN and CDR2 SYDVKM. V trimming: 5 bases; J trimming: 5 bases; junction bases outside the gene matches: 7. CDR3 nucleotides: TGTGCCAGCAGTACTAGCGGGAGGGCCCCTGGAGATACGCAGTATTTT. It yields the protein CASSTSGRAPGDTQYF.

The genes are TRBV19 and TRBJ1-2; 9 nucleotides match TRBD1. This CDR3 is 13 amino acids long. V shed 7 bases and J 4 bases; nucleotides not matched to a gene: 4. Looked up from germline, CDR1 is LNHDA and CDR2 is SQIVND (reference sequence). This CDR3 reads CASTKDRGYGYTF. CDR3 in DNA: TGTGCCAGTACCAAGGACAGGGGCTATGGCTACACCTTC.

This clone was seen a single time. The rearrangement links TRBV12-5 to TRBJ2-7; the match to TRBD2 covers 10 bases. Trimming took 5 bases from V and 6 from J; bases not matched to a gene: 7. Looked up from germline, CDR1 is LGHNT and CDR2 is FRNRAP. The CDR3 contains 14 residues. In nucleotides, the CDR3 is TGTGCTAGTGGTCTAAGCGGGAGGGAGGTCGAGCAGTACTTC. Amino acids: CASGLSGREVEQYF.

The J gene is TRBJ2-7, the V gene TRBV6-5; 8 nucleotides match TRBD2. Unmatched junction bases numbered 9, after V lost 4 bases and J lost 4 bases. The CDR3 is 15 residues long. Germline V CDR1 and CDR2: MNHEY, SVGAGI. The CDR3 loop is CASSSVAGSQYEQYF. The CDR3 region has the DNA TGTGCCAGCAGTTCGGTAGCGGGATCACAGTACGAGCAGTACTTC.

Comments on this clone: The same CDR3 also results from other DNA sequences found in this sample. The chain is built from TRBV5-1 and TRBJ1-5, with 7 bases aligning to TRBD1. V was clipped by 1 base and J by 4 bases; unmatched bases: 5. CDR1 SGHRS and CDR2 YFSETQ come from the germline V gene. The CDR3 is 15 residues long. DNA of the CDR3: TGCGCCAGCAGCTTGTTTACAGGGGAAAATCAGCCCCAGCATTTT. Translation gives CASSLFTGENQPQHF.

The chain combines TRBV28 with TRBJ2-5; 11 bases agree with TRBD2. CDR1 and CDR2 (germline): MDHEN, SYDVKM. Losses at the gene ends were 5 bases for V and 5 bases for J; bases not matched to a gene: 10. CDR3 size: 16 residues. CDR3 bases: TGTGCCAGCAGTCCCCCCAGACTAGCGGGAACGGAGACCCAGTACTTC. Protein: CASSPPRLAGTETQYF.

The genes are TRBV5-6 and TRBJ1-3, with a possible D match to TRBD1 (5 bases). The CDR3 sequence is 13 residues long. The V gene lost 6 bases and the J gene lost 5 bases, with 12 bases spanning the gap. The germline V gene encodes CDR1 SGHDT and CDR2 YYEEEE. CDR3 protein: CASTLGQRNTIYF. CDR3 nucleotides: TGTGCCAGCACTCTCGGACAAAGAAACACCATATATTTT.

The CDR3 nucleotides read TGTGCCAGCAGCTTGTATCCGTCTGGGGCCAACGTCCTGACTTTC. It specifies CASSLYPSGANVLTF. V usage is TRBV5-8 and J usage is TRBJ2-6; the D is unclear. The germline V gene has CDR1 SGHTS and CDR2 YDEGEE. CDR3 length: 15 amino acids. V lost 1 base and J 1 base, leaving 6 bases between the germline ends.

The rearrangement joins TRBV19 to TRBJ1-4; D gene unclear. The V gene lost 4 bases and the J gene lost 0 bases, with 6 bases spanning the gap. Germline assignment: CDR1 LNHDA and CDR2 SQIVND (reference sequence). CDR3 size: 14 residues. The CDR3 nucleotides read TGTGCCAGTAGTAAGAGTGCAACTAATGAAAAACTGTTTTTT. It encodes CASSKSATNEKLFF.

The CDR3 nucleotides read TGCGCCAGCAGCCAAGGCGTCCTAAGCTCTGGAAACACCATATATTTT. Its translation is CASSQGVLSSGNTIYF. V usage is TRBV4-3 and J usage is TRBJ1-3; D gene ambiguous. V dropped 1 base and J dropped 0 bases, with 10 bases sitting between them. The germline CDR1 and CDR2 sequences are LGHNA and YSLEER. CDR3 length: 16 residues.

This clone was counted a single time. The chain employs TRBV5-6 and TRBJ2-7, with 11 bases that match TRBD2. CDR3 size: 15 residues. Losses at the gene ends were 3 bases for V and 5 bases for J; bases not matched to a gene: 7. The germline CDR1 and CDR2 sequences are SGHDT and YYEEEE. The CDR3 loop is CASSSLAGDYHEQYF. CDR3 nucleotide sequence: TGTGCCAGCAGCTCACTAGCGGGAGACTACCACGAGCAGTACTTC.

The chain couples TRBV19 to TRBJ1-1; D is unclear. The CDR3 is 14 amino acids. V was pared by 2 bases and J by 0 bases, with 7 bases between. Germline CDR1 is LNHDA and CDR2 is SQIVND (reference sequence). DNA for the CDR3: TGTGCCAGTAGTATAAGTCAGGTGAACACTGAAGCTTTCTTT. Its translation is CASSISQVNTEAFF.